The T cell receptor (beta chain) described here comes from a study of T-cell memory formation after mild COVID-19. General study findings and limits: Clones that shrank (day 15 to 85) were balanced CD4/CD8, whereas later expanders leaned CD4+. Largely, contracting CD4+ clones fell within CM and EM, and contracting CD8+ clones within EMRA.

Only a few counts were recorded for this clonotype. Antigen specificity is unknown. TCRdb reprocessed the 5' RACE reads via MiXCR and lists one record per CDR3 protein. This table has 40,000 to 60,000 distinct CDR3 sequences, 9.3% appearing once. CDR1 and CDR2 (germline): SGHRS, YFSETQ. Trimming stripped 0 bases from V and 4 bases from J, with 10 bases between. CDR3 length: 14 amino acids. The receptor comes from an adult woman who had mild COVID-19 (a few samples of this study predate the infection). Cell type and time point are not known. The gene calls are TRBV5-1 and TRBJ1-1; D gene unclear. The sequenced sample was PBMCs or a T cell subset sorted from them (not recorded which). The CDR3 reads CASSLDRGRTEAFF. The CDR3 DNA sequence: TGCGCCAGCAGCTTGGACAGAGGTCGCACTGAAGCTTTCTTT.